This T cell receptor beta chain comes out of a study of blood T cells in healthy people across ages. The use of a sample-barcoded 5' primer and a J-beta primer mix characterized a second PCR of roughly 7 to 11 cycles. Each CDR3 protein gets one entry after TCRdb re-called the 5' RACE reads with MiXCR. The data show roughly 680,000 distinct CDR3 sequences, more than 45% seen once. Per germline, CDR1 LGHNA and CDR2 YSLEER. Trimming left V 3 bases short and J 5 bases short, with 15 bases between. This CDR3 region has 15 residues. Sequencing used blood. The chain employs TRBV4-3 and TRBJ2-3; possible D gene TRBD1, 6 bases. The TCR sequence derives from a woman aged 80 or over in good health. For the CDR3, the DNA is TGCGCCAGCAGCCAGGAGAACAGGGCGAAAGATACGCAGTATTTT. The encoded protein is CASSQENRAKDTQYF.